Below are 23 T cell receptor beta chains sequenced from a single sample in a study of cytomegalovirus exposure and HLA in healthy donors. The PCR had 60 Vbeta and 13 Jbeta primers. TCRdb's copy holds only in-frame clones and misses some; the assay was immunoSEQ multiplex PCR. This table holds 110,000 to 150,000 clones, 70% to 85% found once. Sequenced input: PBMCs. All receptors derive from a woman aged 55-69 years in good health and CMV-seropositive.

The chain carries TRBV4-1 and TRBJ1-2; D gene ambiguous. The CDR3 covers 14 residues. V lost 1 base and J lost 8, with 14 bases in between. Germline values: CDR1 MGHRA, CDR2 YSYEKL. CDR3 region: CASSQVSAASGYTF. In DNA form, the CDR3 reads TGCGCCAGCAGCCAAGTGTCCGCCGCGAGCGGCTACACCTTC.

This sequence joins TRBV19 and TRBJ2-3, with a possible D match to TRBD2 (6 bases). Germline CDR1 LNHDA, CDR2 SQIVND (reference sequence). The CDR3 spans 15 residues. V gave up 6 bases and J gave up 4 bases, with 17 bases separating them. CDR3 region: CASRRRETGADTQYF. The CDR3 coding sequence is TGTGCCAGTAGGCGGAGGGAGACGGGAGCAGATACGCAGTATTTT.

The chain links TRBV7-2 to TRBJ2-1; no definite D call. The germline V gene encodes CDR1 SGHTA and CDR2 FQGNSA. Trimming removed 0 bases at V and 0 bases at J, with 9 bases between. This CDR3 contains 16 residues. The CDR3 region is CASSLASASSYNEQFF. The CDR3 coding sequence is TGTGCCAGCAGCTTAGCGTCCGCCAGCTCCTACAATGAGCAGTTCTTC.

Details on this clone: The junction and the germline gene differ at one end; a read error may be behind it. The chain combines TRBV29-1 with TRBJ2-3, with D tentatively TRBD2 (6 bases). The CDR3 has 13 amino acids. CDR1 is SQVTM and CDR2 is ANQGSEA in the germline V gene. CDR3 sequence: CSAEWGRTDTQYF. The CDR3 nucleotides are TGCAGCGCTGAATGGGGGAGGACAGATACGCAGTATTTT.

This clone was seen once. This chain joins TRBV27 and TRBJ2-7; D is ambiguous. The germline CDR1 and CDR2 sequences are MNHEY and SMNVEV (reference sequence). The CDR3 totals 14 residues. V lost 7 bases to trimming and J lost 2 bases, with 15 bases between them. The CDR3: CASTRLRIAYEQYF. The CDR3 DNA reads TGTGCCAGCACGCGGCTGCGGATAGCCTACGAGCAGTACTTC.

V and J are TRBV10-3 and TRBJ2-7, with D perhaps TRBD2 (6 bases). V was clipped by 10 bases and J by 0 bases, with 13 bases between them. The CDR3 sequence is 13 residues long. CDR1 and CDR2 (germline): ENHRY, SYGVKD. CDR3 sequence reads: CATVGGVSYEQYF. In nucleotides, the CDR3 is TGTGCCACCGTGGGCGGGGTCTCCTACGAGCAGTACTTC.

The rearrangement links TRBV9 to TRBJ2-1, with 11 positions matching TRBD2. This CDR3 comprises 16 residues. The V gene end was trimmed by 2 bases and the J gene end by 3 bases; junction bases not matched to a gene: 4. From germline, CDR1 is SGDLS and CDR2 YYNGEE. CDR3 in amino acids: CASSVSLAGDYNEQFF. The CDR3, as DNA: TGTGCCAGCAGCGTCTCACTAGCGGGAGACTACAATGAGCAGTTCTTC.

This sequence joins TRBV6-1 and TRBJ1-1; D may be TRBD1 (5 bases). V lost 7 bases and J lost 4, with 19 bases in between. CDR1 is MNHNS, CDR2 SASEGT, per germline. The CDR3 covers 15 residues. CDR3 DNA sequence: TGTGCCAGCACGGGAGCAGCCCAAAGGGGCACTGAAGCTTTCTTT. Translated: CASTGAAQRGTEAFF.

V is TRBV9 and J is TRBJ2-3, with 8 nucleotides matching TRBD2. The CDR3 runs to 15 residues. The ends lost 4 bases at V and 2 bases at J; junction bases unmatched: 6. Germline loops: CDR1 SGDLS, CDR2 YYNGEE. The CDR3 DNA reads TGTGCCAGCAGCATAGCGGGACTGAACACAGATACGCAGTATTTT. Residues: CASSIAGLNTDTQYF.

The V gene is TRBV5-4, the J gene TRBJ2-1, with 10 bases identical to TRBD2. V shed 5 bases and J 3 bases; nucleotides not matched to a gene: 5. The CDR3 is 15 residues long. Germline CDR1 SGHNT, CDR2 YYREEE (reference sequence). The CDR3 DNA is TGTGCCAGCAGTTTTCGACTAGCGGGCTACAATGAGCAGTTCTTC. Translated: CASSFRLAGYNEQFF.

The chain recombines TRBV30 with TRBJ1-3, with 8 bases that match TRBD1. The germline V gene has CDR1 GTSNPN and CDR2 SVGIG (reference sequence). Losses at the gene ends were 1 base for V and 5 bases for J; bases not matched to a gene: 4. The CDR3 sequence is 14 residues long. The chain's CDR3 is CAWSAQGARNTIYF. The CDR3 region has the DNA TGTGCCTGGAGTGCTCAGGGGGCAAGAAACACCATATATTTT.

This clone was seen a single time. The chain combines TRBV28 with TRBJ1-1; 9 positions match TRBD1. Germline loops: CDR1 MDHEN, CDR2 SYDVKM. The CDR3 length is 14 residues. V dropped 8 bases and J dropped 5; count of bases not matched to a gene: 9. CDR3 nucleotides: TGTGCCAGCGGGACCGGGACAGGGCAAACTGAAGCTTTCTTT. It specifies CASGTGTGQTEAFF.

This chain joins TRBV9 and TRBJ2-3; 9 bases are a match to TRBD2. This CDR3 contains 15 residues. Germline CDR1 SGDLS, CDR2 YYNGEE. V lost 4 bases to trimming and J lost 2 bases; unmatched junction nucleotides: 5. This chain's CDR3 is CASSIRLAVTDTQYF. CDR3 nucleotides: TGTGCCAGCAGCATACGACTAGCGGTCACAGATACGCAGTATTTT.

The chain links TRBV27 to TRBJ2-1; 12 bases fit TRBD2. The V gene's germline CDR1 is MNHEY and CDR2 SMNVEV (reference sequence). With V trimmed by 4 bases and J by 8 bases, 6 bases remained unmatched. The CDR3 runs to 15 residues. CDR3 DNA: TGTGCCAGCAGTTCCTGGACTAGCGGGAATGATGAGCAGTTCTTC. Protein sequence: CASSSWTSGNDEQFF.

The CDR3 is CASRIGDTTNYGYTF. The CDR3 DNA reads TGCGCCAGCAGGATAGGGGACACAACTAACTATGGCTACACCTTC. V and J are TRBV5-1 and TRBJ1-2; a possible D gene is TRBD1 (6 bases). The CDR3 is 15 residues long. The germline V and J ends were trimmed by 5 bases and 0 bases, with 14 bases remaining between them. Germline CDR1 is SGHRS and CDR2 is YFSETQ. Filled out from reference TRBV5-1 and TRBJ1-2, the complete variable domain reads KAGVTQTPRYLIKTRGQQVTLSCSPISGHRSVSWYQQTPGQGLQFLFEYFSETQRNKGNFPGRFSGRQFSNSRSEMNVSTLELGDSALYLCASRIGDTTNYGYTFGSGTRLTVV.

V gene TRBV20-1 combines with J gene TRBJ1-2; no definite D call. This CDR3 is built from 11 residues. Trimming stripped 4 bases from V and 2 bases from J, with 5 bases between. Germline assignment: CDR1 DFQATT and CDR2 SNEGSKA (reference sequence). The CDR3 here is CSATRNYGYTF. DNA for the CDR3: TGCAGTGCTACCAGGAACTATGGCTACACCTTC.

The V call is TRBV15, the J call TRBJ1-2, with a possible D match to TRBD1 (5 bases). The ends were cut back, 5 bases at V and 2 bases at J, with 12 bases in the middle. Germline V gives CDR1 LNHNV, CDR2 YYDKDF (reference sequence). This CDR3 spans 14 amino acids. CDR3 region: CATSFGGGNYGYTF. CDR3 bases: TGTGCCACCAGCTTCGGTGGGGGGAACTATGGCTACACCTTC. The full variable domain, in which reference TRBV15 and TRBJ1-2 provide the parts outside the CDR3, is DAMVIQNPRYQVTQFGKPVTLSCSQTLNHNVMYWYQQKSSQAPKLLFHYYDKDFNNEADTPDNFQSRRPNTSFCFLDIRSPGLGDTAMYLCATSFGGGNYGYTFGSGTRLTVV.

The genes are TRBV19 and TRBJ2-1; 13 nucleotides align to TRBD2. The germline V gene encodes CDR1 LNHDA and CDR2 SQIVND (reference sequence). Trimming took 6 bases from V and 3 from J; bases not matched to a gene: 5. The CDR3 contains 16 residues. CDR3 nucleotide sequence: TGTGCCAGTAGAGGGACTAGCGGGGCCTTCTACAATGAGCAGTTCTTC. Its translation: CASRGTSGAFYNEQFF.

This chain connects TRBV7-6 to TRBJ2-5; maybe TRBD2 (5 bases). The CDR3 sequence is 13 residues long. Germline loops: CDR1 SGHVS, CDR2 FNYEAQ. V was trimmed by 5 bases and J by 5 bases, leaving 12 bases between them. CDR3 protein: CASSTSSRETQYF. In DNA form, the CDR3 reads TGTGCCAGCAGCACCTCTAGCAGGGAGACCCAGTACTTC.

The V gene is TRBV11-3, the J gene TRBJ2-7, with D tentatively TRBD2 (5 bases). The CDR3 contains 16 residues. Germline-derived CDR1 and CDR2 are SGHNT and YENEEA. Trimming left V 5 bases short and J 7 bases short, with 24 bases between. This CDR3 reads CASSPRTGPLVVEQYF. CDR3 nucleotides: TGTGCCAGCAGCCCACGGACTGGCCCCCTTGTTGTGGAGCAGTACTTC.

This chain uses TRBV7-2 with TRBJ2-5, with 7 bases matching TRBD2. CDR3 size: 14 residues. Unmatched junction bases numbered 8, after V lost 5 bases and J lost 5 bases. The germline gives CDR1 SGHTA, CDR2 FQGNSA. CDR3: CASSTERGGETQYF. The CDR3, as DNA: TGTGCCAGCAGCACCGAGCGGGGAGGGGAGACCCAGTACTTC. Full variable domain (missing parts from reference TRBV7-2 and TRBJ2-5): GAGVSQSPSNKVTEKGKDVELRCDPISGHTALYWYRQSLGQGLEFLIYFQGNSAPDKSGLPSDRFSAERTGGSVSTLTIQRTQQEDSAVYLCASSTERGGETQYFGPGTRLLVL.

The rearrangement joins TRBV21-1 to TRBJ2-6; the table's D call of TRBD2 was not tested on the DNA. TRBV21-1 has pseudogene status. The length of the CDR3 is 17 residues. The CDR3 coding sequence is TGTGCCAGCAGCAAACAAGAAACCGAGGCTGGGGCCAACGTCCTGACTTTC. The encoded protein is CASSKQETEAGANVLTF.

CDR3 DNA: TGTGCCAGCAGCGTAGGTCCCCTAATAGCAGATACGCAGTATTTT. It codes for CASSVGPLIADTQYF. This chain uses TRBV9 with TRBJ2-3; no clear D. V was cut by 0 bases and J by 4 bases, with 12 bases left in between. The CDR3 has 15 amino acids. From germline, CDR1 is SGDLS and CDR2 YYNGEE.